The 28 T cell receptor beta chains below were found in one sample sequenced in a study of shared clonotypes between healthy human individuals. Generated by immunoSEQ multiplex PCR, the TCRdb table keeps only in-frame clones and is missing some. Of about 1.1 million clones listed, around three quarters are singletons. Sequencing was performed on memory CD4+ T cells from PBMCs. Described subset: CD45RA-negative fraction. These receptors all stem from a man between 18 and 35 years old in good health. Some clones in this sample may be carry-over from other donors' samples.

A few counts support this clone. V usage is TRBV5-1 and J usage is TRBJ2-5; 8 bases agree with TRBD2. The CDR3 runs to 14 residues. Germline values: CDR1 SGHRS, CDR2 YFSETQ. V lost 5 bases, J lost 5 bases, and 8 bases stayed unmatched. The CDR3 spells CASSRAGEGETQYF. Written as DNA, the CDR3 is TGCGCCAGCAGTCGAGCGGGAGAGGGGGAGACCCAGTACTTC.

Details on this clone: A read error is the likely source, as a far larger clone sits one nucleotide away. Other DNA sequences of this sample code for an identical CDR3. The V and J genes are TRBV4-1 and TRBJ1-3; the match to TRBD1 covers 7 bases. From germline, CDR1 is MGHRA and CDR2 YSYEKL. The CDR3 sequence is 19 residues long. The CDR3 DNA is TGCGCTAGCAGCCAAGAAGGACTGCAACGGACAGGCCCTGGAAACACCATATATTTT. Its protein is CASSQEGLQRTGPGNTIYF.

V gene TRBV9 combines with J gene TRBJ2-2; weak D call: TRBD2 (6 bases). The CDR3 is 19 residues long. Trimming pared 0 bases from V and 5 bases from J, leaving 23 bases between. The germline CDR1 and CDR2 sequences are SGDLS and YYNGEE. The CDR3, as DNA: TGTGCCAGCAGCGTAGAGGGGCGGGTCGGGAGAGTATGGACCGGGGAGCTGTTTTTT. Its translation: CASSVEGRVGRVWTGELFF.

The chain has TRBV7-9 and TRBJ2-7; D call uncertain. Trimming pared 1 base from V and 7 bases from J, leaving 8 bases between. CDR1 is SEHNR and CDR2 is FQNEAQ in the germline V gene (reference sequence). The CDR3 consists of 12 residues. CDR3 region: CASSLVLHEQYF. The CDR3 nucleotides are TGTGCCAGCAGCTTAGTGCTTCATGAGCAGTACTTC.

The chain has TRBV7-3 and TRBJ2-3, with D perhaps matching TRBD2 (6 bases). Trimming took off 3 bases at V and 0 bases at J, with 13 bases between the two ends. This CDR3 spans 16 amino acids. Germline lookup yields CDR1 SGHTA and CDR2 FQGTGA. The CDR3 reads CASSFPPGLSTDTQYF. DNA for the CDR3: TGTGCCAGCAGCTTCCCCCCGGGACTCAGCACAGATACGCAGTATTTT.

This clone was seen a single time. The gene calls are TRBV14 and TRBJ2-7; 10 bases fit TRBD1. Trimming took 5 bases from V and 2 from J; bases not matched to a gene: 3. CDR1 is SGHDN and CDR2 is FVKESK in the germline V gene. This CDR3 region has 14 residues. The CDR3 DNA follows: TGTGCCAGCAGCAGGGGACAGGGGCCCTACGAGCAGTACTTC. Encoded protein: CASSRGQGPYEQYF.

In DNA form, the CDR3 reads TGTGCCAGCAGCCCCTGGTTATCTGGGGCCAACGTCCTGACTTTC. It encodes CASSPWLSGANVLTF. The chain is built from TRBV7-2 and TRBJ2-6; D ambiguous. V lost 5 bases and J 1 base, leaving 9 bases between the germline ends. There are 15 residues in the CDR3. Germline loops: CDR1 SGHTA, CDR2 FQGNSA. The full variable domain, rest sourced from reference TRBV7-2 and TRBJ2-6, is GAGVSQSPSNKVTEKGKDVELRCDPISGHTALYWYRQSLGQGLEFLIYFQGNSAPDKSGLPSDRFSAERTGGSVSTLTIQRTQQEDSAVYLCASSPWLSGANVLTFGAGSRLTVL.

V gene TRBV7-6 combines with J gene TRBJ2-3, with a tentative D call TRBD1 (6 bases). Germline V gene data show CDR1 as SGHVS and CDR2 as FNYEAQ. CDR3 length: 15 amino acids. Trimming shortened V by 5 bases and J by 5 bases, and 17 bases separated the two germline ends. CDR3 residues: CASSSQQGIGDTQYF. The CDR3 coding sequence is TGTGCCAGCAGCAGTCAACAGGGAATTGGAGATACGCAGTATTTT. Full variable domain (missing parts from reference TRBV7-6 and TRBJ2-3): GAGVSQSPRYKVTKRGQDVALRCDPISGHVSLYWYRQALGQGPEFLTYFNYEAQQDKSGLPNDRFSAERPEGSISTLTIQRTEQRDSAMYRCASSSQQGIGDTQYFGPGTRLTVL.

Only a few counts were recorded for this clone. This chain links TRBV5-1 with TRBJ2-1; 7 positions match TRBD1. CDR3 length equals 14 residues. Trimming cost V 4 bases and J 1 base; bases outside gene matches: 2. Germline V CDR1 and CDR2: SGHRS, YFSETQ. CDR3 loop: CASSVGQSYNEQFF. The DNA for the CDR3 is TGCGCCAGCAGCGTGGGACAGTCCTACAATGAGCAGTTCTTC.

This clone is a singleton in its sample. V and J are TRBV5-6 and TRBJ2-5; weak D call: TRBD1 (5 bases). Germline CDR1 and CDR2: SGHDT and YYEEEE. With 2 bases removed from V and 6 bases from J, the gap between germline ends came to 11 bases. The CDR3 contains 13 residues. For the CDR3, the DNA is TGTGCCAGCAGCTTTAACAGGCTGAAGACCCAGTACTTC. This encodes CASSFNRLKTQYF.

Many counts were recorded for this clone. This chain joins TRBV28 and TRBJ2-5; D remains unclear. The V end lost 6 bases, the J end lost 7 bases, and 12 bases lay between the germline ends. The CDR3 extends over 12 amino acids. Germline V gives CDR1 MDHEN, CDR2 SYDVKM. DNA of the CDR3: TGTGCCAGCAGCCCCGTTTCTGGGACCCAGTACTTC. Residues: CASSPVSGTQYF.

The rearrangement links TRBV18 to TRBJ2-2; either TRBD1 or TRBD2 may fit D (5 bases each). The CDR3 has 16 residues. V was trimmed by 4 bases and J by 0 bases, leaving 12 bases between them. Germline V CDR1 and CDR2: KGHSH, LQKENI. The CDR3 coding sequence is TGTGCCAGCTCACAAGAGGGGTATACGAACACCGGGGAGCTGTTTTTT. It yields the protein CASSQEGYTNTGELFF.

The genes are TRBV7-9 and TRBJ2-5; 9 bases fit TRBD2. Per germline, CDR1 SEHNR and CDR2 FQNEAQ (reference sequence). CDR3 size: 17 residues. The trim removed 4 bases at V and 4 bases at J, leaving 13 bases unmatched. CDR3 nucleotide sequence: TGTGCCAGCAGCTCCCGGAGAGCGGGAGGTGTGGCAGAGACCCAGTACTTC. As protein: CASSSRRAGGVAETQYF.

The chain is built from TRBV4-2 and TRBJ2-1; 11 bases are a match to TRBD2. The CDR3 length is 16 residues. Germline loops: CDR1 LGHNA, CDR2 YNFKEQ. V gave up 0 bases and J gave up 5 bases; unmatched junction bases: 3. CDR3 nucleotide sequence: TGTGCCAGCAGCCAAGACGGGACTAGCGGTCACAATGAGCAGTTCTTC. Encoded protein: CASSQDGTSGHNEQFF.

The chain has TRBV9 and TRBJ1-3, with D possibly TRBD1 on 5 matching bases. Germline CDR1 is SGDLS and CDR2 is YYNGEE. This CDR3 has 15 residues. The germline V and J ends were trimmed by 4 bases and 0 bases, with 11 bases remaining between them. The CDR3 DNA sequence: TGTGCCAGCAGCAGGGACGCAAGCTCTGGAAACACCATATATTTT. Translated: CASSRDASSGNTIYF.

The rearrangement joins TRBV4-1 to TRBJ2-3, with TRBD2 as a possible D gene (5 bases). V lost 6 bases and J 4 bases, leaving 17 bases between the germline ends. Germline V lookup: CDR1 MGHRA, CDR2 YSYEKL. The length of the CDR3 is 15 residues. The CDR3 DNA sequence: TGCGCCAGCAGTAAGGGCAGCGACTACTCAGATACGCAGTATTTT. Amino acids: CASSKGSDYSDTQYF.

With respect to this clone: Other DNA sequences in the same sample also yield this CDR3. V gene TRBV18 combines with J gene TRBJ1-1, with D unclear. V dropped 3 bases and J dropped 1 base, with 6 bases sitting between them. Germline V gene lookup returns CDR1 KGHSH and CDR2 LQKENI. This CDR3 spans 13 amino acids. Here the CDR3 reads CASSPGQNTEAFF. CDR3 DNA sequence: TGTGCCAGCTCACCCGGGCAGAACACTGAAGCTTTCTTT.

The CDR3 coding sequence is TGTGCCAGCAGTCCCACCCTTTTCACCCGACAGGGGCTTAACTATGGCTACACCTTC. Encoded protein: CASSPTLFTRQGLNYGYTF. The chain is built from TRBV27 and TRBJ1-2; 8 bases map to TRBD1. The CDR3 totals 19 residues. Germline CDR1 is MNHEY and CDR2 is SMNVEV (reference sequence). V was clipped by 5 bases and J by 1 base; unmatched bases: 18.

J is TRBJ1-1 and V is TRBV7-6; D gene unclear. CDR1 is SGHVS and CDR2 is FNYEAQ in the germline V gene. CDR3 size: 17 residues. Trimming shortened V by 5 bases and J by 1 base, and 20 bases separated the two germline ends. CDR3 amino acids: CASSLSVEGRQNTEAFF. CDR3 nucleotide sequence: TGTGCCAGCAGCCTCTCAGTGGAGGGCCGGCAGAACACTGAAGCTTTCTTT.

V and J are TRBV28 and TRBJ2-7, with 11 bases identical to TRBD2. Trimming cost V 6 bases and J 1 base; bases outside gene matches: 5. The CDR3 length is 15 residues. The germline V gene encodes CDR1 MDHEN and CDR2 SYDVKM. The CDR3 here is CASSPLAGESYEQYF. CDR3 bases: TGTGCCAGCAGCCCACTAGCGGGAGAGTCCTACGAGCAGTACTTC.

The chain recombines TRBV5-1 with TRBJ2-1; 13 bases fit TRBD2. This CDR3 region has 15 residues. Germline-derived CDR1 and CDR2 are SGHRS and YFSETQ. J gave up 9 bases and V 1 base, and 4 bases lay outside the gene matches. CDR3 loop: CASSLRTSGRSEQFF. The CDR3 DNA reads TGCGCCAGCAGCTTGCGGACTAGCGGGAGATCTGAGCAGTTCTTC.

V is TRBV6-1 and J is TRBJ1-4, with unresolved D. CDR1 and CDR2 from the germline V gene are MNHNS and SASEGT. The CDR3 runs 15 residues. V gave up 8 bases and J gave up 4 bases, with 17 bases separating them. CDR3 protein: CASHWSRQVNEKLFF. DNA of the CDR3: TGTGCCAGCCATTGGTCCCGCCAGGTTAATGAAAAACTGTTTTTT.

This chain's CDR3 is CASSLTGPGYGYTF. The DNA for the CDR3 is TGTGCCAGCAGCTTAACGGGGCCTGGGTATGGCTACACCTTC. This rearrangement joins TRBV7-3 to TRBJ1-2, with D possibly matching TRBD1 (5 bases). The length of the CDR3 is 14 residues. Germline lookup yields CDR1 SGHTA and CDR2 FQGTGA. The V end lost 0 bases, the J end lost 5 bases, and 10 bases lay between the germline ends.

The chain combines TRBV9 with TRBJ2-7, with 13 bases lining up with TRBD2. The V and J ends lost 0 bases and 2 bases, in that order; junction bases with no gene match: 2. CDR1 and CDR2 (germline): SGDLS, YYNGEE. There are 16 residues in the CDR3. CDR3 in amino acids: CASSVDGTSGAYEQYF. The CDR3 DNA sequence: TGTGCCAGCAGCGTAGATGGGACTAGCGGGGCCTACGAGCAGTACTTC.

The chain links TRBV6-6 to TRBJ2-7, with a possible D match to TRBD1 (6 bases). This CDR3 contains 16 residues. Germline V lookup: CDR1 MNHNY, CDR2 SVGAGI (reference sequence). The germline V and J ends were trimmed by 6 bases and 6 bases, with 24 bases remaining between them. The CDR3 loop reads CASSFPPTGPELEQYF. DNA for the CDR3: TGTGCCAGCAGCTTTCCACCGACAGGACCCGAACTCGAGCAGTACTTC.

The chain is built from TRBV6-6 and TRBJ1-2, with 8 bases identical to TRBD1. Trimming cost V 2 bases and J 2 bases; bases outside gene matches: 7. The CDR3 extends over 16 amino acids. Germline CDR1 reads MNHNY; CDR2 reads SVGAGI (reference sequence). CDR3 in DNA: TGTGCCAGCAGTTACCTACAGGGGGTTCCCAACTATGGCTACACCTTC. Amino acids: CASSYLQGVPNYGYTF.

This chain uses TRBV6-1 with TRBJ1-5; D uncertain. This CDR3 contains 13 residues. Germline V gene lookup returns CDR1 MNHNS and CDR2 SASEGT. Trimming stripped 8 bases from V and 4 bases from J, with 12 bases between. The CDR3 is CASGVEKNQPQHF. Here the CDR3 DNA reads TGTGCCAGCGGTGTAGAAAAAAATCAGCCCCAGCATTTT.

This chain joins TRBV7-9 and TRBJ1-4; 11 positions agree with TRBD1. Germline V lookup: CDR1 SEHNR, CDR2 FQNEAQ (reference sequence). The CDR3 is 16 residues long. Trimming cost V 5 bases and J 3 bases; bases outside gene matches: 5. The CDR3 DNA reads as TGTGCCAGCAGCCTCGGGACAGGGGGTCCTAATGAAAAACTGTTTTTT. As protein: CASSLGTGGPNEKLFF. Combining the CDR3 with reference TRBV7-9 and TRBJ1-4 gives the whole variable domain DTGVSQNPRHKITKRGQNVTFRCDPISEHNRLYWYRQTLGQGPEFLTYFQNEAQLEKSRLLSDRFSAERPKGSFSTLEIQRTEQGDSAMYLCASSLGTGGPNEKLFFGSGTQLSVL.